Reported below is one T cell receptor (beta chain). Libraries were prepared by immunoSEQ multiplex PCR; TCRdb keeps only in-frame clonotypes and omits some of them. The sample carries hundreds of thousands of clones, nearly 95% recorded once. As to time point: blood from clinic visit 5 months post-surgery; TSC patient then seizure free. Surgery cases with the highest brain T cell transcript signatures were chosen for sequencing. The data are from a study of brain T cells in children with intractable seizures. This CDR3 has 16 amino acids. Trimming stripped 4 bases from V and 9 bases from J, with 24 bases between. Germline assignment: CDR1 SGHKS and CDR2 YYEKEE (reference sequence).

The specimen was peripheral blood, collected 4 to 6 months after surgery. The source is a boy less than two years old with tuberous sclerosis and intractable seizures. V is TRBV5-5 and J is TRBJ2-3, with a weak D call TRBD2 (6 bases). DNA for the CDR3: TGTGCCAGCAGCGTGGATGTGGTCAGGAGGGTAAGAACGCAGTATTTT. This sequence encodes CASSVDVVRRVRTQYF.